Presented here are 18 T cell receptor beta chains from one specimen sequenced in a study of HIV-infected children after antiretroviral therapy interruption. The TCR library was built from RNA with a 3' RACE protocol and unique molecular identifiers. MiXCR was run by TCRdb on the 3' RACE reads, yielding one entry per CDR3 protein. The table has fewer than 50,000 distinct CDR3 sequences, around 4.5% seen once. Treatment reported: PENTA 11 planned treatment interruption arm or continuous ART arm. The sample in question was CD45RA+ CD4+ T cells from PBMCs, pooled from several time points, obtained from a donor given antiretroviral therapy, either interrupted or continuous. Subset: naive CD4+ CD45RA+ CD45RO- T cells. Receptors were obtained from a pool of human donors with HIV.

The sample holds many counts of this clonotype. The V and J genes are TRBV12-3 or TRBV12-4 and TRBJ2-1; the D is unclear. The V end was cut by 10 bases, the J end by 6 bases, with 10 bases between. The CDR3 is 11 residues long. CDR3 in DNA: TGTGCCACACTCCTGGGCAATGAGCAGTTCTTC. Its protein product is CATLLGNEQFF.

This clonotype has a count of ten or more. V and J are TRBV29-1 and TRBJ1-5, with 8 bases fitting TRBD1. CDR1 is SQVTM and CDR2 is ANQGSEA in the germline V gene. V gave up 6 bases and J gave up 3 bases; unmatched junction bases: 4. This CDR3 has 13 residues. CDR3 nucleotide sequence: TGCAGCGTCACAGGGGGGGTCAATCAGCCCCAGCATTTT. Its protein product is CSVTGGVNQPQHF.

This chain uses TRBV6-1 with TRBJ1-2, with D unresolved. CDR3 length: 11 residues. CDR1 is MNHNS and CDR2 is SASEGT in the germline V gene. V was shortened by 7 bases and J by 8 bases, with 11 bases between the two germline ends. DNA of the CDR3: TGTGCCAGCACCATGTGGCAGGGCTACACCTTC. This translates into CASTMWQGYTF.

This clonotype was counted at least ten times. The CDR3 region has the DNA TGTGCCAGCAGACCTTACCAGGGAAATCAGCCCCAGCATTTT. Amino acids: CASRPYQGNQPQHF. The rearrangement joins TRBV28 to TRBJ1-5; a weak D match, TRBD1 (5 bases). The CDR3 is 14 residues long. Germline loops: CDR1 MDHEN, CDR2 SYDVKM. V was pared by 6 bases and J by 4 bases, with 13 bases between. The complete variable domain, with remaining parts taken from reference TRBV28 and TRBJ1-5, reads DVKVTQSSRYLVKRTGEKVFLECVQDMDHENMFWYRQDPGLGLRLIYFSYDVKMKEKGDIPEGYSVSREKKERFSLILESASTNQTSMYLCASRPYQGNQPQHFGDGTRLSIL.

The chain recombines TRBV29-1 with TRBJ2-1, with a tentative D call TRBD2 (6 bases). This CDR3 has 13 amino acids. In germline, CDR1 is SQVTM, CDR2 ANQGSEA. Trimming shortened V by 7 bases and J by 9 bases, and 19 bases separated the two germline ends. CDR3 sequence reads: CSARRASDGEQFF. The CDR3 DNA reads as TGCAGCGCTCGGAGGGCTAGCGATGGTGAGCAGTTCTTC.

This clonotype was counted only a few times. The chain is built from TRBV5-1 and TRBJ1-1, with D hard to call. CDR3 length: 17 amino acids. The germline V and J ends were trimmed by 4 bases and 0 bases, with 19 bases remaining between them. Germline V lookup: CDR1 SGHRS, CDR2 YFSETQ. The CDR3 sequence is CASSPGPEGAMNTEAFF. The CDR3 bases are TGCGCCAGCAGCCCCGGCCCCGAGGGCGCCATGAACACTGAAGCTTTCTTT.

Concerning this clonotype: Given the absence of the conserved phenylalanine or tryptophan at the CDR3 end, a read error is likely. This chain uses TRBV11-3 with TRBJ1-1; D is unresolved. This CDR3 is built from 13 residues. Germline V gives CDR1 SGHNT, CDR2 YENEEA. Trimming shortened V by 3 bases and J by 3 bases, and 8 bases separated the two germline ends. The CDR3 DNA reads TGTGCCAGCAGCTTTAACCGTGACACTGAAGCTTTCTCT. This translates into CASSFNRDTEAFS.

This clonotype appeared many times. The rearrangement uses TRBV12-3 or TRBV12-4 and TRBJ2-1, with TRBD2 matching 8 bases. Losses at the gene ends were 6 bases for V and 9 bases for J; bases not matched to a gene: 10. CDR3 length: 14 residues. This chain's CDR3 is CASSYTRGGSEQFF. DNA for the CDR3: TGTGCCAGCAGCTATACACGGGGGGGGAGTGAGCAGTTCTTC.

Ten or more counts support this clonotype. V is TRBV10-3 and J is TRBJ2-7, with TRBD1 identical over 12 bases. There are 14 residues in the CDR3. Per germline, CDR1 ENHRY and CDR2 SYGVKD. V lost 4 bases to trimming and J lost 5 bases; unmatched junction nucleotides: 3. The CDR3 loop is CAISGGQGANEQYF. In DNA form, the CDR3 reads TGTGCCATCAGTGGGGGACAGGGGGCTAACGAGCAGTACTTC.

This clonotype was seen repeatedly, ten times or more. The rearrangement uses TRBV19 and TRBJ2-7, with 12 bases that match TRBD1. The CDR3 is made up of 13 amino acids. V gave up 6 bases and J gave up 5 bases; unmatched junction bases: 2. Per the germline V gene, CDR1 is LNHDA and CDR2 is SQIVND (reference sequence). As DNA, the CDR3 is TGTGCCAGTAGGGGACAGGGGGCGGACGAGCAGTACTTC. It encodes CASRGQGADEQYF.

This clonotype was recorded many times. The chain carries TRBV25-1 and TRBJ1-4; 7 bases match TRBD1. The V and J ends lost 0 bases and 11 bases, in that order; junction bases with no gene match: 3. Germline lookup yields CDR1 MGHDK and CDR2 SYGVNS. The CDR3 contains 13 residues. The DNA for the CDR3 is TGTGCCAGCAGTGAATACAACAGGGGCAAACTGTTTTTT. It encodes CASSEYNRGKLFF.

This clonotype was detected ten times or more. This chain's CDR3 is CSVDPVGELFF. The CDR3 nucleotides are TGCAGCGTTGATCCGGTGGGGGAGCTGTTTTTT. J is TRBJ2-2 and V is TRBV29-1; D is unresolved. This CDR3 spans 11 amino acids. V was clipped by 3 bases and J by 8 bases, with 7 bases between them. Germline lookup yields CDR1 SQVTM and CDR2 ANQGSEA.

This clonotype was detected ten times or more. The chain combines TRBV18 with TRBJ2-3; either TRBD1 or TRBD2 may supply D (5 bases each). V shed 6 bases and J shed 3 bases, with 16 bases lying between them. This CDR3 region has 15 residues. Germline lookup yields CDR1 KGHSH and CDR2 LQKENI. Written as DNA, the CDR3 is TGTGCCAGCTCGCCCCGGGGCACTTCAACAGATACGCAGTATTTT. Encoded protein: CASSPRGTSTDTQYF.

This clonotype was observed many times. V gene TRBV3-1 combines with J gene TRBJ2-2; TRBD1 aligns across 9 bases. Germline CDR1 and CDR2: LGHDT and YNNKEL (reference sequence). CDR3 length: 14 residues. V dropped 5 bases and J dropped 5; count of bases not matched to a gene: 3. DNA of the CDR3: TGTGCCAGCAGCTATGGGACAGGGACCGGGGAGCTGTTTTTT. It is translated as CASSYGTGTGELFF.

This clonotype is medium-sized within its sample. This rearrangement joins TRBV28 to TRBJ1-1; D gene ambiguous. Germline V lookup: CDR1 MDHEN, CDR2 SYDVKM. V gave up 11 bases and J gave up 1 base, with 29 bases separating them. The CDR3 totals 18 residues. The CDR3: CASLSSAKVGLRNTEAFF. For the CDR3, the DNA is TGTGCCTCCCTTTCCTCGGCTAAAGTTGGTCTCAGGAACACTGAAGCTTTCTTT.

This clonotype was recorded many times. This chain joins TRBV20-1 and TRBJ2-3; D possibly corresponds to TRBD1 (6 bases). V lost 4 bases, J lost 2 bases, and 19 bases lay in between. The germline gives CDR1 DFQATT, CDR2 SNEGSKA (reference sequence). This CDR3 contains 16 residues. The CDR3 spells CSANDRSIPLTDTQYF. CDR3 DNA sequence: TGCAGTGCTAACGACAGGTCAATTCCCCTCACAGATACGCAGTATTTT.

This clonotype has at least ten counts. V gene TRBV10-3 combines with J gene TRBJ1-5, with TRBD1 as a possible D gene (6 bases). The CDR3 spans 14 residues. Germline V CDR1 and CDR2: ENHRY, SYGVKD. V was clipped by 6 bases and J by 2 bases, with 11 bases between them. The CDR3 DNA reads as TGTGCCATCAGACAACAGGGTGGCAATCAGCCCCAGCATTTT. This encodes CAIRQQGGNQPQHF.

This clonotype was picked up many times. The chain joins TRBV18 to TRBJ2-3; D unclear. Trimming stripped 0 bases from V and 6 bases from J, with 16 bases between. The CDR3 length is 16 residues. The germline CDR1 and CDR2 sequences are KGHSH and LQKENI. The DNA of the CDR3 is TGTGCCAGCTCACCACCGGGCAGGCTCGTTAGGGATACGCAGTATTTT. It codes for CASSPPGRLVRDTQYF.